The T cell receptor (beta chain) described here comes from a study of cytomegalovirus exposure and HLA in healthy donors. The CDR3 runs to 12 residues. Trimming took 6 bases from V and 5 from J, leaving 10 bases between them. Looked up from germline, CDR1 is SQVTM and CDR2 is ANQGSEA. PCR was performed using 60 Vbeta and 13 Jbeta primers. Repertoires were generated with immunoSEQ multiplex PCR, while TCRdb's copy carries only in-frame clones and drops some. The table lists 250,000 to 350,000 clones, around 80% of them singletons. Input material: PBMCs. The clonotype comes from a girl between 2 and 10 years old in good health and CMV-seronegative. This chain uses TRBV29-1 with TRBJ1-4, with D hard to call. CDR3 DNA sequence: TGCAGCGTCGGGAGCGGGAATGAAAAACTGTTTTTT. It specifies CSVGSGNEKLFF. The full variable domain, with the rest looked up from reference TRBV29-1 and TRBJ1-4, is SAVISQKPSRDICQRGTSLTIQCQVDSQVTMMFWYRQQPGQSLTLIATANQGSEATYESGFVIDKFPISRPNLTFSTLTVSNMSPEDSSIYLCSVGSGNEKLFFGSGTQLSVL.